This is a list of T cell receptor beta chains from one sample in a study of control samples from healthy donors and cancer patients. TCRdb's table, derived via immunoSEQ multiplex PCR, lists solely in-frame clones and lacks some. The table has roughly 24,000 clones, 75% to 90% seen once; the top ten hold less than 30%. Sequenced material: PBMCs. The receptors originated from a man aged 55 to 69 with colorectal cancer. Each CDR3 is given with its conserved first and last residue. Fields, in order: clone size, V gene, CDR3 length, D gene, J gene, CDR3 DNA, CDR3 protein. A D gene is named only where the DNA matches it firmly. The listing skips clone size in some rows; elsewhere it reads once, few, many or a size class.

clone_size: .; v_call: TRBV14; cdr3_length: 17; d_call: .; j_call: TRBJ1-1; cdr3_nt: TGTGCCAGCAGACCGCCGGGGGGCCAAGTTATGAACACTGAAGCTTTCTTT; cdr3_aa: CASRPPGGQVMNTEAFF
clone_size: .; v_call: TRBV4-1; cdr3_length: 17; d_call: TRBD2; j_call: TRBJ2-1; cdr3_nt: TGCGCCAGCAGCCAAGCCCCGGGACTAGCGGGGCGTAATGAGCAGTTCTTC; cdr3_aa: CASSQAPGLAGRNEQFF
clone_size: .; v_call: TRBV5-1; cdr3_length: 17; d_call: TRBD1; j_call: TRBJ2-6; cdr3_nt: TGCGCCAGCAGCTCGGGACAGGGACACTCTGGGGCCAACGTCCTGACTTTC; cdr3_aa: CASSSGQGHSGANVLTF
clone_size: .; v_call: TRBV4-2; cdr3_length: 15; d_call: .; j_call: TRBJ1-2; cdr3_nt: TGTGCCAGCAGCCAAGATAGGGGCGAGTTCTATGGCTACACCTTC; cdr3_aa: CASSQDRGEFYGYTF
clone_size: .; v_call: TRBV7-2; cdr3_length: 15; d_call: .; j_call: TRBJ2-1; cdr3_nt: TGTGCCAGCAGCTTAGATCCGGGCACCTACAATGAGCAGTTCTTC; cdr3_aa: CASSLDPGTYNEQFF
clone_size: .; v_call: TRBV2; cdr3_length: 13; d_call: .; j_call: TRBJ2-3; cdr3_nt: TGTGCCAGCAGTGTGAGAGGAACAGATACGCAGTATTTT; cdr3_aa: CASSVRGTDTQYF
clone_size: .; v_call: TRBV24-1; cdr3_length: 14; d_call: TRBD1; j_call: TRBJ1-6; cdr3_nt: TGTGCCACCAGAGATGGACAGGATAATTCACCCCTCCACTTT; cdr3_aa: CATRDGQDNSPLHF
clone_size: .; v_call: TRBV5-1; cdr3_length: 14; d_call: TRBD1; j_call: TRBJ2-4; cdr3_nt: TGCGCCAGCAGCTTGGGACAGGGTTTAAACATTCAGTACTTC; cdr3_aa: CASSLGQGLNIQYF
clone_size: few; v_call: TRBV6-5; cdr3_length: 15; d_call: .; j_call: TRBJ1-5; cdr3_nt: TGTGCCAGCAGCCTGGGACCGTTAGTAGGTCAGCCCCAGCATTTT; cdr3_aa: CASSLGPLVGQPQHF
clone_size: .; v_call: TRBV4-2; cdr3_length: 14; d_call: .; j_call: TRBJ2-5; cdr3_nt: TGTGCCAGCAGCGCTACCGGGACTCAAGAGACCCAGTACTTC; cdr3_aa: CASSATGTQETQYF
clone_size: once; v_call: TRBV2; cdr3_length: 14; d_call: .; j_call: TRBJ2-7; cdr3_nt: TGTGCCAGCAGTGAAGCGCTTGGAGGCTACGAGCAGTACTTC; cdr3_aa: CASSEALGGYEQYF
clone_size: .; v_call: TRBV6-5; cdr3_length: 14; d_call: .; j_call: TRBJ1-1; cdr3_nt: TGTGCCAGCAGCGTTCAACCCCTCGGCACTGAAGCTTTCTTT; cdr3_aa: CASSVQPLGTEAFF
clone_size: .; v_call: TRBV19; cdr3_length: 17; d_call: TRBD1; j_call: TRBJ1-6; cdr3_nt: TGTGCCAGTAGTATCCTAAGCTCCGGGACAGAGGATTCACCCCTCCACTTT; cdr3_aa: CASSILSSGTEDSPLHF
clone_size: .; v_call: TRBV25-1; cdr3_length: 15; d_call: .; j_call: TRBJ1-6; cdr3_nt: TGTGCCAGCAGTGCTCTACGGGGCGAGAATTCACCCCTCCACTTT; cdr3_aa: CASSALRGENSPLHF
clone_size: few; v_call: TRBV6-5; cdr3_length: 15; d_call: .; j_call: TRBJ1-2; cdr3_nt: TGTGCCAGCAGAAACCTTCAAGTTCAAGTTGATGGCTACACCTTC; cdr3_aa: CASRNLQVQVDGYTF
clone_size: .; v_call: TRBV5-4; cdr3_length: 16; d_call: TRBD2; j_call: TRBJ2-4; cdr3_nt: TGTGCCAGCAGCCCCCCGGGGGGGGCCGCCAAAAACATTCAGTACTTC; cdr3_aa: CASSPPGGAAKNIQYF
clone_size: .; v_call: TRBV6-5; cdr3_length: 16; d_call: TRBD1; j_call: TRBJ1-1; cdr3_nt: TGTGCCAGCAGTTACAGCCAGGGGGCCAAGAACACTGAAGCTTTCTTT; cdr3_aa: CASSYSQGAKNTEAFF
clone_size: .; v_call: TRBV7-2; cdr3_length: 14; d_call: TRBD1; j_call: TRBJ1-1; cdr3_nt: TGTGCCAGCAGCACAACAGGGGGCGGAACTGAAGCTTTCTTT; cdr3_aa: CASSTTGGGTEAFF
clone_size: few; v_call: TRBV5-1; cdr3_length: 15; d_call: .; j_call: TRBJ1-2; cdr3_nt: TGCGCCAGCAGCTTTGGATTTAACGAAGCCTATGGCTACACCTTC; cdr3_aa: CASSFGFNEAYGYTF
clone_size: .; v_call: TRBV21-1; cdr3_length: 16; d_call: .; j_call: TRBJ2-1; cdr3_nt: TGTGCCAGCAGCACTCACCGGGACAGGGGGCGGAATGAGCAGTTCTTC; cdr3_aa: CASSTHRDRGRNEQFF
clone_size: .; v_call: TRBV7-9; cdr3_length: 15; d_call: TRBD1; j_call: TRBJ1-5; cdr3_nt: TGTGCCAGCAGCCCCAGCCAGGGGGACAATCAGCCCCAGCATTTT; cdr3_aa: CASSPSQGDNQPQHF
clone_size: .; v_call: TRBV5-1; cdr3_length: 17; d_call: TRBD1; j_call: TRBJ1-4; cdr3_nt: TGCGCCAGCAGCACCCTCGGGACAGGGGGCCCGGGTGAAAAACTGTTTTTT; cdr3_aa: CASSTLGTGGPGEKLFF
clone_size: .; v_call: TRBV19; cdr3_length: 16; d_call: TRBD1; j_call: TRBJ1-1; cdr3_nt: TGTGCCAGTAGTAGTTCCTACGACAGGGGGAACGCTGAAGCTTTCTTT; cdr3_aa: CASSSSYDRGNAEAFF
clone_size: once; v_call: TRBV4-3; cdr3_length: 15; d_call: .; j_call: TRBJ2-2; cdr3_nt: TGCGCCAGCAGCCATTACAGACCGAACACCGGGGAGCTGTTTTTT; cdr3_aa: CASSHYRPNTGELFF
clone_size: .; v_call: TRBV5-1; cdr3_length: 13; d_call: TRBD1; j_call: TRBJ1-4; cdr3_nt: TGCGCCAGCAGCTTGACAGGGGATGAAAAACTGTTTTTT; cdr3_aa: CASSLTGDEKLFF
clone_size: few; v_call: TRBV6-2/TRBV6-3; cdr3_length: 15; d_call: TRBD2; j_call: TRBJ2-5; cdr3_nt: TGTGCCAGCAGTGGGACCGGGACTAGTGGGGAGACCCAGTACTTC; cdr3_aa: CASSGTGTSGETQYF
clone_size: .; v_call: TRBV5-4; cdr3_length: 16; d_call: .; j_call: TRBJ1-2; cdr3_nt: TGTGCCAGCAGCTTGGTGTCAGGAGGTCCTAACTATGGCTACACCTTC; cdr3_aa: CASSLVSGGPNYGYTF
clone_size: .; v_call: TRBV5-6; cdr3_length: 13; d_call: .; j_call: TRBJ2-3; cdr3_nt: TGTGCCAGCAGCGATCTAAAGGCAGATACGCAGTATTTT; cdr3_aa: CASSDLKADTQYF
clone_size: once; v_call: TRBV30; cdr3_length: 14; d_call: .; j_call: TRBJ2-1; cdr3_nt: TGTGCCTGGGAGAGAGGACCGTTTAACAATGAGCAGTTCTTC; cdr3_aa: CAWERGPFNNEQFF
clone_size: .; v_call: TRBV5-1; cdr3_length: 18; d_call: TRBD1; j_call: TRBJ1-1; cdr3_nt: TGCGCCAGCAGCTTATACAGGGGGCGACTTGAGTCGGACACTGAAGCTTTCTTT; cdr3_aa: CASSLYRGRLESDTEAFF
clone_size: .; v_call: TRBV3-1/TRBV3-2; cdr3_length: 19; d_call: .; j_call: TRBJ2-2; cdr3_nt: TGTGCCAGCAGCCAAGATGGATATCCGACACTCGGCCCCCCCGGGGAGCTGTTTTTT; cdr3_aa: CASSQDGYPTLGPPGELFF
clone_size: .; v_call: TRBV19; cdr3_length: 11; d_call: .; j_call: TRBJ2-7; cdr3_nt: TGTGCCAGTAGTAAGGGATACGAGCAGTACTTC; cdr3_aa: CASSKGYEQYF
clone_size: .; v_call: TRBV6-5; cdr3_length: 16; d_call: TRBD2; j_call: TRBJ2-3; cdr3_nt: TGTGCCAGCAGTTACGGACTAGCGGGGGGGCTGTATACGCAGTATTTT; cdr3_aa: CASSYGLAGGLYTQYF
clone_size: .; v_call: TRBV19; cdr3_length: 14; d_call: .; j_call: TRBJ2-2; cdr3_nt: TGTGCCAGTAATCTGGCAGGGGAGACCGGGGAGCTGTTTTTT; cdr3_aa: CASNLAGETGELFF
clone_size: .; v_call: TRBV7-2; cdr3_length: 14; d_call: .; j_call: TRBJ1-1; cdr3_nt: TGTGCCAGCAGCTCAGGAGGGGGGGAGACTGAAGCTTTCTTT; cdr3_aa: CASSSGGGETEAFF
clone_size: .; v_call: TRBV5-4; cdr3_length: 17; d_call: TRBD2; j_call: TRBJ2-7; cdr3_nt: TGTGCCAGCAGCTTGGCGGGACTAGCGGGGGGGCCCCACGAGCAGTACTTC; cdr3_aa: CASSLAGLAGGPHEQYF
clone_size: .; v_call: TRBV7-9; cdr3_length: 13; d_call: .; j_call: TRBJ2-1; cdr3_nt: TGTGCCAGCCAAGAGACCGGTACGGATGAGCAGTTCTTC; cdr3_aa: CASQETGTDEQFF